This TCR beta chain was sequenced in a study of cytomegalovirus exposure and HLA in healthy donors. Overall study findings and caveats: A later analysis linked a missense DCLRE1C variant to TCR beta V- and J-gene trimming. Investigators reported more than 150 TCR beta chains as tied to cytomegalovirus. Among the CMV-associated chains, a few were confirmed in vitro as specific for CMV antigens.

A word on this clone: Antigen specificity is unknown.

The PCR contained 60 Vbeta and 13 Jbeta primers. The assay was immunoSEQ multiplex PCR, and TCRdb's table has in-frame clones only and misses some. This sample has around 100,000 clones, with 60% to 85% found just once. Unrecorded immune exposures were likely, despite nominal health at sampling. The source material was PBMCs. This sequence was found in a female donor in good health and CMV-seropositive.

The CDR3 reads CASSGGGLAGGTDTQYF. In DNA form, the CDR3 reads TGTGCCAGCAGCGGGGGGGGACTAGCGGGGGGCACAGATACGCAGTATTTT. The chain links TRBV9 to TRBJ2-3, with 14 bases fitting TRBD2. CDR1 is SGDLS and CDR2 is YYNGEE in the germline V gene. Trimming cost V 3 bases and J 1 base; bases outside gene matches: 4. The length of the CDR3 is 17 residues.